This T cell receptor (beta chain) was identified during a study of blood T cell repertoires in COVID-19. TCRdb's copy holds only in-frame clones and misses some; the assay was immunoSEQ multiplex PCR. Among 70,000 to 75,000 clones, about 92% were seen once, and the ten largest hold roughly 10%. This CDR3 contains 15 residues. Per germline, CDR1 SGDLS and CDR2 YYNGEE. The germline V and J ends were trimmed by 1 base and 5 bases, with 12 bases remaining between them. Sequencing was carried out using peripheral blood. The sequence was collected from a human donor in a cohort sampled during active COVID-19. The chain combines TRBV9 with TRBJ2-2; D remains ambiguous. The CDR3 spells CASSVSRFGTGELFF. The CDR3 nucleotides read TGTGCCAGCAGCGTATCTAGGTTTGGTACCGGGGAGCTGTTTTTT. Using reference TRBV9 and TRBJ2-2 for the parts outside the CDR3, the full variable domain is DSGVTQTPKHLITATGQRVTLRCSPRSGDLSVYWYQQSLDQGLQFLIQYYNGEERAKGNILERFSAQQFPDLHSELNLSSLELGDSALYFCASSVSRFGTGELFFGEGSRLTVL.